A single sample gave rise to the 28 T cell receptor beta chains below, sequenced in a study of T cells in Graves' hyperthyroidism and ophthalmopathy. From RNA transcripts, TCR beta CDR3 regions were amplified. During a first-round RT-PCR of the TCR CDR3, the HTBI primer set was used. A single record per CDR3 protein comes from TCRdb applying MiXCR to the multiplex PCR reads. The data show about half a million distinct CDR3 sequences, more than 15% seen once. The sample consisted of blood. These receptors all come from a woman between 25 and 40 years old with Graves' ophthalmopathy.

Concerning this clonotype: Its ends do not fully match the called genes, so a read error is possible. In DNA, the CDR3 is TGCGCCAGCAGCTTGGAGATCCGGGGTGAGCAGTTCTTC. Its protein is CASSLEIRGEQFF. The gene calls are TRBV5-5 and TRBJ2-1; D might be TRBD2 (5 bases). Germline assignment: CDR1 SGHKS and CDR2 YYEKEE (reference sequence). The length of the CDR3 is 13 residues.

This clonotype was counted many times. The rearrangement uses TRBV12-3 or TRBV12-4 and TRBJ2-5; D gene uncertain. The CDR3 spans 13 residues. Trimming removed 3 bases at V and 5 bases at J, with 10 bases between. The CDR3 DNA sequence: TGTGCCAGCAGTTTGGGGATTGGGGAGACCCAGTACTTC. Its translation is CASSLGIGETQYF.

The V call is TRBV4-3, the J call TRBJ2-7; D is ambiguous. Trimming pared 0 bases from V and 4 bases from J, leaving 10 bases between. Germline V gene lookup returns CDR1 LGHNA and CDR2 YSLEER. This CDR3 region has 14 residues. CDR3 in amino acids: CASSQDRDWYEQYF. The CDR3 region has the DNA TGCGCCAGCAGCCAAGATCGAGACTGGTACGAGCAGTACTTC.

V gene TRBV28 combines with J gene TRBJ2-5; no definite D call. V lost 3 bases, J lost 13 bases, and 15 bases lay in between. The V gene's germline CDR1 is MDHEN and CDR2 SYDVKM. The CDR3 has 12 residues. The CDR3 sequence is CASSFGPSNSYF. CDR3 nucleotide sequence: TGTGCCAGCAGTTTCGGCCCATCCAACTCGTACTTC.

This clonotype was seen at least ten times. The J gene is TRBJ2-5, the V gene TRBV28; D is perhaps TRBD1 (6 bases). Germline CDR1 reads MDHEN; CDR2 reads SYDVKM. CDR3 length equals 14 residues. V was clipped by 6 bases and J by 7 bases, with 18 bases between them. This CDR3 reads CASSPGHHGATQYF. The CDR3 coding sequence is TGTGCCAGCAGCCCGGGACACCATGGGGCGACCCAGTACTTC.

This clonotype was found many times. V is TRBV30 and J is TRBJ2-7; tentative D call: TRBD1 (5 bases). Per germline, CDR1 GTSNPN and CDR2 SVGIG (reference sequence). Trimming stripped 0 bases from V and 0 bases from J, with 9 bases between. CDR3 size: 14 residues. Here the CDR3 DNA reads TGTGCCTGGAGTGTGACAGCCAACTCCTACGAGCAGTACTTC. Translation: CAWSVTANSYEQYF.

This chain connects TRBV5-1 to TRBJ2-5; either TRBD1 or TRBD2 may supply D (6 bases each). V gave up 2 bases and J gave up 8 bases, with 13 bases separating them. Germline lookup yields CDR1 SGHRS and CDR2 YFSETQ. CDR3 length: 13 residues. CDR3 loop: CASSFPGEATQYF. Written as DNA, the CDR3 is TGCGCCAGCAGCTTTCCAGGGGAGGCTACCCAGTACTTC.

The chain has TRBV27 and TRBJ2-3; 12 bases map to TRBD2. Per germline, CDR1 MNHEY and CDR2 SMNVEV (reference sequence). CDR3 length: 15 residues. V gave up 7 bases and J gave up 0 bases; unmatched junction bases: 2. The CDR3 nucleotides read TGTGCCAGCACTGGGACTAGCGGGAGCACAGATACGCAGTATTTT. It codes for CASTGTSGSTDTQYF.

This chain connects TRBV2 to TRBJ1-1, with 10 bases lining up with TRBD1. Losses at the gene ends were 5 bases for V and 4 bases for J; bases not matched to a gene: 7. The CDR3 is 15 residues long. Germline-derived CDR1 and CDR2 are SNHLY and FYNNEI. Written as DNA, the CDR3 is TGTGCCAGCAGTCCCGACAGGGGGCCCGGCACTGAAGCTTTCTTT. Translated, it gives CASSPDRGPGTEAFF.

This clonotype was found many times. The CDR3 DNA reads as TGTGCCAGCAGCCTCACAACAATGGCGCAGTACTCCTACGAGCAGTACTTC. Translation gives CASSLTTMAQYSYEQYF. This chain joins TRBV6-2 or TRBV6-3 and TRBJ2-7, with unresolved D. The germline gives CDR1 MNHEY, CDR2 SVGEGT. V shed 6 bases and J shed 0 bases, with 21 bases lying between them. The CDR3 covers 17 residues.

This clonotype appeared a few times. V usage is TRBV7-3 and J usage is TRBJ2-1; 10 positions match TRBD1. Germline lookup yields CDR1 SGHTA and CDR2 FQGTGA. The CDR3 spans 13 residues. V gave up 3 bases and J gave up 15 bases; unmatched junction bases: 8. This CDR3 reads CASSLGPGQGLFF. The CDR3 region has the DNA TGTGCCAGCAGCTTGGGTCCGGGACAGGGGCTGTTCTTC.

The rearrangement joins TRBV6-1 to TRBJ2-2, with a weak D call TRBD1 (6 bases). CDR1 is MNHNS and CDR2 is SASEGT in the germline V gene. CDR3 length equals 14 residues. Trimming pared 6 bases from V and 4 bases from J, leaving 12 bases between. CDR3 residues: CASRPGVSTGELFF. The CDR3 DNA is TGTGCCAGCAGGCCAGGGGTTTCCACCGGGGAGCTGTTTTTT.

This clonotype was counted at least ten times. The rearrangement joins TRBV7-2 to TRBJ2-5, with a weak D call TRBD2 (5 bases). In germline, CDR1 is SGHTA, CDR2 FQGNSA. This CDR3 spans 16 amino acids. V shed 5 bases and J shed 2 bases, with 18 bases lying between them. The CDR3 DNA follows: TGTGCCAGCAGCCTAGACTGGGAGACGAGTCAAGAGACCCAGTACTTC. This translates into CASSLDWETSQETQYF.

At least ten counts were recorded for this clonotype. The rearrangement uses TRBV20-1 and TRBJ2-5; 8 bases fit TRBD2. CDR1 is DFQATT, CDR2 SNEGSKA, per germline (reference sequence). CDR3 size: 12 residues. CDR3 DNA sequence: TGCGGAGGTCGGGAGGGGCAAGAGACCCAGTACTTC. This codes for CGGREGQETQYF.

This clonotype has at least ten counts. The CDR3 sequence is CASSLGAGGSNEQFF. CDR3 coding DNA: TGCGCCAGCAGCCTTGGCGCAGGGGGGTCCAATGAGCAGTTCTTC. The chain uses TRBV5-1 and TRBJ2-1, with D perhaps matching TRBD1 (7 bases). The CDR3 extends over 15 amino acids. The germline CDR1 and CDR2 sequences are SGHRS and YFSETQ. V was clipped by 4 bases and J by 6 bases, with 17 bases between them. The variable domain in full, with the rest retrieved from reference TRBV5-1 and TRBJ2-1, is KAGVTQTPRYLIKTRGQQVTLSCSPISGHRSVSWYQQTPGQGLQFLFEYFSETQRNKGNFPGRFSGRQFSNSRSEMNVSTLELGDSALYLCASSLGAGGSNEQFFGPGTRLTVL.

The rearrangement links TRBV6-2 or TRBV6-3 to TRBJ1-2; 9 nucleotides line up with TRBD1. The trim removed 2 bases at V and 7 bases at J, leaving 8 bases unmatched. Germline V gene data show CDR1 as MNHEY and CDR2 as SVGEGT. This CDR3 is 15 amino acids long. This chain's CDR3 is CASSYEGQGRPGYTF. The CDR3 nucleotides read TGTGCCAGCAGTTACGAAGGACAGGGGCGTCCTGGCTACACCTTC.

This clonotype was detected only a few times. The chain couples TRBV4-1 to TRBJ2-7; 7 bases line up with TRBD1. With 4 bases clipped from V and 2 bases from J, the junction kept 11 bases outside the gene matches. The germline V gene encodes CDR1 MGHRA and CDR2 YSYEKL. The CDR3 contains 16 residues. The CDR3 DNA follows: TGCGCCAGCAGCCCAGGACATGGGCAGGGGGCCTACGAGCAGTACTTC. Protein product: CASSPGHGQGAYEQYF.

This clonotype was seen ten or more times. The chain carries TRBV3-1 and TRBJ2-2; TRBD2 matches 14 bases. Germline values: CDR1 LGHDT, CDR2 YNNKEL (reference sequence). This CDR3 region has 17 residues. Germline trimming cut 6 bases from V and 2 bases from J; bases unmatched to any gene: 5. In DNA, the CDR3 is TGTGCCAGCAGTCGCGGACTAGCGGGAGGAAACACCGGGGAGCTGTTTTTT. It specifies CASSRGLAGGNTGELFF.

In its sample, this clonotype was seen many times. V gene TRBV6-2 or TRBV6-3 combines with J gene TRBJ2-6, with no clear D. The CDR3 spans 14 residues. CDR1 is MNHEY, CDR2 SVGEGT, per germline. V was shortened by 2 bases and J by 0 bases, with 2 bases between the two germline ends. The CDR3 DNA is TGTGCCAGCAGTTACAGCTCTGGGGCCAACGTCCTGACTTTC. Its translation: CASSYSSGANVLTF.

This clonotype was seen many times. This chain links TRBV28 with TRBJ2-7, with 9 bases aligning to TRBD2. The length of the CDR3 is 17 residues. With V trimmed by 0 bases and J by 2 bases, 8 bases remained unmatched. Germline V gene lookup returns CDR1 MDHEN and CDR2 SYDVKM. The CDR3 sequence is CASSLWGYEREAYEQYF. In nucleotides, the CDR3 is TGTGCCAGCAGTTTATGGGGCTACGAGCGGGAGGCCTACGAGCAGTACTTC.

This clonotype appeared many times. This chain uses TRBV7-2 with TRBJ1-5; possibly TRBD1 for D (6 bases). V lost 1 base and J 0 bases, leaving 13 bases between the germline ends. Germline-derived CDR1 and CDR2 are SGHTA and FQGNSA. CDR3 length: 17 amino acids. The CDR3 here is CASSLGGGSYSNQPQHF. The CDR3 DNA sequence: TGTGCCAGCAGCTTAGGGGGGGGCAGCTATAGCAATCAGCCCCAGCATTTT.

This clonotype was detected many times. The CDR3 loop is CASSLRDRRGYTF. The CDR3 DNA reads TGTGCCAGCAGCCTTCGGGACAGGCGTGGCTACACCTTC. The genes are TRBV7-2 and TRBJ1-2, with TRBD1 identical over 8 bases. V was pared by 5 bases and J by 7 bases, with 6 bases of the junction left unmatched. The V gene's germline CDR1 is SGHTA and CDR2 FQGNSA. The CDR3 length is 13 residues.

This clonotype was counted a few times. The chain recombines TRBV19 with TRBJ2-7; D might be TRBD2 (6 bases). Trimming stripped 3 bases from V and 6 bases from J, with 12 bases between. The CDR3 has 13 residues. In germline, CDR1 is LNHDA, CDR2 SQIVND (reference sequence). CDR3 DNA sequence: TGTGCCAGTAGTATCGTAGGAGGGAGCGAGCAGTACTTC. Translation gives CASSIVGGSEQYF.

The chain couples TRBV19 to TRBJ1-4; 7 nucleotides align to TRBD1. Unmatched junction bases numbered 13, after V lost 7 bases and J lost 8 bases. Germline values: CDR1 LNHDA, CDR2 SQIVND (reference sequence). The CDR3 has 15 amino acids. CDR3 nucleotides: TGTGCCAGTACCCCCGGGACAGCGGGTAAAGAAAAACTGTTTTTT. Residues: CASTPGTAGKEKLFF.

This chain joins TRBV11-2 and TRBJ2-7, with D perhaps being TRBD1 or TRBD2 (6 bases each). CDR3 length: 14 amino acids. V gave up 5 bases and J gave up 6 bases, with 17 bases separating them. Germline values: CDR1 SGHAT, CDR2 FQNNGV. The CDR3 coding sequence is TGTGCCAGCAGCGCATTGACCGGGGGCGGCGAGCAGTACTTC. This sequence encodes CASSALTGGGEQYF.

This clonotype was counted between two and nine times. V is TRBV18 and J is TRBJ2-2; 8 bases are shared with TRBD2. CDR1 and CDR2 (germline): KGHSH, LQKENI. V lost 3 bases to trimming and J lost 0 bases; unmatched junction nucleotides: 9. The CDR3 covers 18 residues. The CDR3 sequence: CASSPKQVAGTNTGELFF. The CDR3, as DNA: TGTGCCAGCTCACCTAAGCAAGTAGCGGGAACGAACACCGGGGAGCTGTTTTTT.

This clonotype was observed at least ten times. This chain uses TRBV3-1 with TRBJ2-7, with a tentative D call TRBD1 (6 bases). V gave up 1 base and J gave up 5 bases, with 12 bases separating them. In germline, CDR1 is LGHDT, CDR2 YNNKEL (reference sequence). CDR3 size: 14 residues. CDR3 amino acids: CASSQAGRGHEQYF. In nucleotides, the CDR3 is TGTGCCAGCAGCCAAGCCGGCAGGGGCCACGAGCAGTACTTC.

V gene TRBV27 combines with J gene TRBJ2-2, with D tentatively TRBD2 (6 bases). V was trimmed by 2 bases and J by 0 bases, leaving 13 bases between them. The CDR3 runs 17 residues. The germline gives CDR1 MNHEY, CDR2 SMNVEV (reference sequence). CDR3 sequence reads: CASSLSAGLPNTGELFF. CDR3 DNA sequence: TGTGCCAGCAGTTTAAGCGCCGGACTACCGAACACCGGGGAGCTGTTTTTT.